The clone carrying this T cell receptor beta chain was seen only a few times. Its antigen is not identified. Clinical symptoms, serum thyroxine, TRAb, thyroid ultrasound and orbital computed tomography were relied on for diagnosis. V shed 6 bases and J 5 bases; nucleotides not matched to a gene: 12. This CDR3 is 16 amino acids long. TCR beta CDR3 regions were amplified from RNA transcripts. The first round was an RT-PCR with HTBI primers, and the second round was a multiplex PCR. In TCRdb, the multiplex PCR reads were re-called with MiXCR into one record per CDR3 protein. Of some 520,000 distinct CDR3 sequences listed, 14% are singletons. The sample originates from a study of Graves' ophthalmopathy and Graves' hyperthyroidism. Study results and limitations: Blood shared most expanded thyroid clonotypes above 0.001 frequency.

This TCR derives from a woman under 40 with Graves' ophthalmopathy. Sequenced input: blood. The chain uses TRBV12-3 or TRBV12-4 and TRBJ2-2; the match to TRBD2 covers 7 bases. This CDR3 is CASSPPRLADTGELFF. The CDR3, as DNA: TGTGCCAGCAGCCCCCCCCGACTAGCAGATACCGGGGAGCTGTTTTTT.